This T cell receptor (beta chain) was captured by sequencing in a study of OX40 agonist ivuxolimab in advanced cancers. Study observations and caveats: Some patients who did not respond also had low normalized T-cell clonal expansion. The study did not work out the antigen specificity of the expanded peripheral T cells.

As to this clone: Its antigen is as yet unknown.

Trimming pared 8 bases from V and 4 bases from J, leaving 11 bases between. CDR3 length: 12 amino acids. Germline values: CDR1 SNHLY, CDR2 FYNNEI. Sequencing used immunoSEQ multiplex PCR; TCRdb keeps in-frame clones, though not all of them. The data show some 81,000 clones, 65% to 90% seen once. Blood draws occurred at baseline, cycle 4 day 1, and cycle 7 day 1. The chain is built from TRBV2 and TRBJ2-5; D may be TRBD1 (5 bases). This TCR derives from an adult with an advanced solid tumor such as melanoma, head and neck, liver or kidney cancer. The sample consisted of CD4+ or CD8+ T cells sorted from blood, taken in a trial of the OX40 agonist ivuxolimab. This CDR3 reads CASQETVETQYF. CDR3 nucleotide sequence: TGTGCCAGCCAGGAGACAGTAGAGACCCAGTACTTC.